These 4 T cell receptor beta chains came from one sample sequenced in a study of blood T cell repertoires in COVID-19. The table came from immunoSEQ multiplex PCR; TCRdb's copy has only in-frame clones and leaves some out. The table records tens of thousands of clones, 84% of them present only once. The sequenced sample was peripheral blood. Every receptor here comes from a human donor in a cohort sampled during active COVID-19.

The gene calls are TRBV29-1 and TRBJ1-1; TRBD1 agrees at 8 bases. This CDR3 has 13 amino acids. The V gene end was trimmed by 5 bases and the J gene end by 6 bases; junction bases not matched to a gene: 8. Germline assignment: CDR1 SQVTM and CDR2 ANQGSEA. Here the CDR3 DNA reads TGCAGCGTTCCCGGACAGGGTGGCCCTGAAGCTTTCTTT. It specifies CSVPGQGGPEAFF.

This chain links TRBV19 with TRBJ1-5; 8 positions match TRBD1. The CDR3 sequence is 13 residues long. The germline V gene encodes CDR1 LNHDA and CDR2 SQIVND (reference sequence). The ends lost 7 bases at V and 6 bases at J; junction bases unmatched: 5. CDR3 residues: CASTSTGVQPQHF. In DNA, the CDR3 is TGTGCCAGTACCTCGACAGGGGTTCAGCCCCAGCATTTT.

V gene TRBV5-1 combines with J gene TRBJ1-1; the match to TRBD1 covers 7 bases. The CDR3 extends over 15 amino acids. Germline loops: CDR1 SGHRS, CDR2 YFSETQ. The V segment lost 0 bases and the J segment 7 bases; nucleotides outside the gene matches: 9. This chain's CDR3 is CASSLAAGGRVEAFF. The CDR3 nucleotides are TGCGCCAGCAGCTTGGCCGCAGGGGGTCGAGTTGAAGCTTTCTTT.

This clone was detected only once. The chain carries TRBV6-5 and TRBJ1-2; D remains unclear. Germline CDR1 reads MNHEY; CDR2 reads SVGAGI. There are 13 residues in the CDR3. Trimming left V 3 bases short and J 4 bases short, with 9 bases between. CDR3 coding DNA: TGTGCCAGCAGTTATGCCGGTTCCTATGGCTACACCTTC. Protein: CASSYAGSYGYTF.